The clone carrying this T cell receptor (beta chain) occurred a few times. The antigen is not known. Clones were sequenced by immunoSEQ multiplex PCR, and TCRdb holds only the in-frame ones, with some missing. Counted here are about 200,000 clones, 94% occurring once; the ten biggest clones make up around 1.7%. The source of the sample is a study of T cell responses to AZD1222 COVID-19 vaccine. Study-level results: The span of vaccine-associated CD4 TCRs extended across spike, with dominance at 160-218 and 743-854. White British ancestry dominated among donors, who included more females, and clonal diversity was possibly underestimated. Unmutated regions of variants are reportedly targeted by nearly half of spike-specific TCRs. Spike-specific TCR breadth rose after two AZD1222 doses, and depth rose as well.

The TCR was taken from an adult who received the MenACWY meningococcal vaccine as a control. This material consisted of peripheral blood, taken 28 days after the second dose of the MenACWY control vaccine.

In DNA form, the CDR3 reads TGCGCCAGCAGCCAACTGGGGGACCACAATGAGCAGTTCTTC. Translated: CASSQLGDHNEQFF. The rearrangement joins TRBV4-1 to TRBJ2-1; D is perhaps TRBD1 or TRBD2 (5 bases each). This CDR3 comprises 14 residues. The ends were cut back, 2 bases at V and 5 bases at J, with 10 bases in the middle. Looked up from germline, CDR1 is MGHRA and CDR2 is YSYEKL.